Listed here are 27 T cell receptor beta chains from one sample, sequenced in a study of early T cells in non-severe SARS-CoV-2 infection. In TCRdb, the 5' RACE reads were re-called with MiXCR into one record per CDR3 protein. The repertoire includes roughly 70,000 distinct CDR3 sequences, around 21% of them detected once, and about 17% sits in the top ten. The sequences come from whole blood, collected at baseline. The receptor set was obtained from an adult who was a healthcare worker with PCR-confirmed SARS-CoV-2 infection or an uninfected control (not recorded which).

This clonotype was seen many times. This rearrangement joins TRBV2 to TRBJ1-5, with a weak D call TRBD1 (6 bases). CDR1 and CDR2 (germline): SNHLY, FYNNEI. This CDR3 spans 15 amino acids. Trimming took 4 bases from V and 1 from J, leaving 11 bases between them. CDR3 bases: TGTGCCAGCAGTGTTCGCAGGGGAAGCAATCAGCCCCAGCATTTT. Encoded protein: CASSVRRGSNQPQHF.

This clonotype was seen at least ten times. This chain uses TRBV13 with TRBJ1-1; D gene uncertain. Trimming pared 5 bases from V and 7 bases from J, leaving 17 bases between. Germline V lookup: CDR1 PRHDT, CDR2 FYEKMQ (reference sequence). The CDR3 runs 14 residues. The CDR3 is CASSPRYTVSEAFF. The CDR3, as DNA: TGTGCCAGCAGCCCCCGCTATACCGTCAGTGAAGCTTTCTTT.

V and J are TRBV25-1 and TRBJ1-1; the D is unclear. Germline V CDR1 and CDR2: MGHDK, SYGVNS. The length of the CDR3 is 12 residues. Trimming pared 6 bases from V and 0 bases from J, leaving 5 bases between. CDR3 residues: CASRLLNTEAFF. CDR3 nucleotide sequence: TGTGCCAGCAGGTTATTGAACACTGAAGCTTTCTTT.

This clonotype was found a few times. The rearrangement joins TRBV7-2 to TRBJ2-1; 7 nucleotides match TRBD2. Germline loops: CDR1 SGHTA, CDR2 FQGNSA. Trimming took 6 bases from V and 14 from J; bases not matched to a gene: 10. The CDR3 extends over 12 amino acids. CDR3 nucleotide sequence: TGTGCCAGCAGAACTCTAAGGACTAGTGAGTTCTTC. It specifies CASRTLRTSEFF. Filled out from reference TRBV7-2 and TRBJ2-1, the complete variable domain reads GAGVSQSPSNKVTEKGKDVELRCDPISGHTALYWYRQSLGQGLEFLIYFQGNSAPDKSGLPSDRFSAERTGGSVSTLTIQRTQQEDSAVYLCASRTLRTSEFFGPGTRLTVL.

The genes are TRBV29-1 and TRBJ1-1; a weak D match, TRBD1 (5 bases). The CDR3 runs 13 residues. The germline V gene encodes CDR1 SQVTM and CDR2 ANQGSEA. Trimming removed 4 bases at V and 5 bases at J, with 14 bases between. In DNA form, the CDR3 reads TGCAGCGTTGTGCCGGGGGATTGGACTGAAGCTTTCTTT. Its protein is CSVVPGDWTEAFF.

The CDR3 nucleotides read TGTGCCTGGACCTGGGGACAGGGGGCGGGAGAGCAGTACTTC. This encodes CAWTWGQGAGEQYF. The chain employs TRBV30 and TRBJ2-7; TRBD1 matches 12 bases. Germline V lookup: CDR1 GTSNPN, CDR2 SVGIG (reference sequence). CDR3 length: 14 amino acids. J gave up 7 bases and V 4 bases, and 8 bases lay outside the gene matches.

The rearrangement joins TRBV6-1 to TRBJ1-3; the match to TRBD1 covers 7 bases. J lost 14 bases, V lost 3 bases, and 7 bases had no gene match. The CDR3 spans 12 residues. Germline assignment: CDR1 MNHNS and CDR2 SASEGT. This CDR3 is CASSERDRGVYF. The CDR3 DNA reads TGTGCCAGCAGTGAGCGGGACAGAGGCGTATATTTT.

The chain recombines TRBV7-8 with TRBJ1-1; 8 bases fit TRBD1. This CDR3 is 16 amino acids long. Germline values: CDR1 SGHVS, CDR2 FQNEAQ. V was clipped by 3 bases and J by 4 bases; unmatched bases: 10. The CDR3 DNA is TGTGCCAGCAGCTTCCCCCTAGGGACAGGACCCACTGAAGCTTTCTTT. Translating gives CASSFPLGTGPTEAFF.

The V and J genes are TRBV7-6 and TRBJ2-3; 12 bases map to TRBD2. This CDR3 comprises 17 residues. V shed 1 base and J 3 bases; nucleotides not matched to a gene: 5. Germline assignment: CDR1 SGHVS and CDR2 FNYEAQ. CDR3 in DNA: TGTGCCAGCAGCTTAGGCCTAGCGGGGGGGCAGACAGATACGCAGTATTTT. Translated, it gives CASSLGLAGGQTDTQYF.

In its sample, this clonotype was seen a few times. The V and J genes are TRBV10-3 and TRBJ2-7, with a possible D match to TRBD2 (6 bases). CDR1 is ENHRY, CDR2 SYGVKD, per germline. Between the trimmed V and J ends, which lost 10 bases and 2 bases, there was a span of 18 bases. CDR3 size: 14 residues. CDR3 nucleotide sequence: TGTGCCACCGTACCGGGACTGGCCGCCTACGAGCAGTACTTC. It encodes CATVPGLAAYEQYF.

This clonotype was counted between two and nine times. The chain joins TRBV20-1 to TRBJ1-3, with D hard to call. Germline V gene sequence: CDR1 DFQATT, CDR2 SNEGSKA (reference sequence). Trimming pared 5 bases from V and 3 bases from J, leaving 11 bases between. This CDR3 has 13 amino acids. The CDR3 loop is CSARQTGGNTIYF. The CDR3 DNA is TGCAGTGCTCGCCAGACGGGTGGAAACACCATATATTTT.

This clonotype was found a few times. The chain carries TRBV19 and TRBJ2-7; no reliable D call. Germline V lookup: CDR1 LNHDA, CDR2 SQIVND (reference sequence). The CDR3 consists of 14 residues. Trimming pared 8 bases from V and 0 bases from J, leaving 14 bases between. As DNA, the CDR3 is TGTGCCAGTGGGGATGTTGCGAGCTCCTACGAGCAGTACTTC. Protein product: CASGDVASSYEQYF.

This clonotype was seen many times. In DNA, the CDR3 is TGTGCCAGCAGCTTAAGTAGCGGGGAGACAGATACGCAGTATTTT. Translation: CASSLSSGETDTQYF. This chain joins TRBV7-9 and TRBJ2-3, with 8 bases identical to TRBD2. J lost 3 bases, V lost 2 bases, and 4 bases had no gene match. Germline V gene lookup returns CDR1 SEHNR and CDR2 FQNEAQ (reference sequence). The length of the CDR3 is 15 residues.

This clonotype has only a few counts. The rearrangement joins TRBV2 to TRBJ2-3; D call uncertain. This CDR3 has 14 amino acids. V was shortened by 6 bases and J by 7 bases, with 17 bases between the two germline ends. Looked up from germline, CDR1 is SNHLY and CDR2 is FYNNEI. CDR3 protein: CASRLGRSSHTQYF. The CDR3 coding sequence is TGTGCCAGCAGACTTGGCAGGTCCTCTCATACGCAGTATTTT.

This clonotype was detected only a few times. This chain connects TRBV7-9 to TRBJ2-3; no reliable D call. Trimming took 4 bases from V and 5 from J, leaving 16 bases between them. The CDR3 spans 15 residues. In germline, CDR1 is SEHNR, CDR2 FQNEAQ (reference sequence). CDR3 amino acids: CASSSSLSARDTQYF. CDR3 nucleotide sequence: TGTGCCAGCAGCTCCTCTTTATCGGCGAGAGATACGCAGTATTTT.

In its sample, this clonotype was seen a few times. The V call is TRBV9, the J call TRBJ2-2; D call uncertain. CDR3 length equals 13 residues. Deletions cut 0 bases from V and 3 bases from J, with 3 bases between. The germline V gene has CDR1 SGDLS and CDR2 YYNGEE. Here the CDR3 DNA reads TGTGCCAGCAGCGTAGTTGACACCGGGGAGCTGTTTTTT. It yields the protein CASSVVDTGELFF.

This sequence joins TRBV20-1 and TRBJ2-5, with 7 bases fitting TRBD1. CDR3 length equals 16 residues. Germline CDR1 is DFQATT and CDR2 is SNEGSKA (reference sequence). V trimming: 3 bases; J trimming: 0 bases; junction bases outside the gene matches: 10. For the CDR3, the DNA is TGCAGTGCTAGTGGCCGACAGGGCCCGTACCAAGAGACCCAGTACTTC. This translates into CSASGRQGPYQETQYF.

This clonotype occurred a few times. DNA for the CDR3: TGTGCCAGTAGTAGTATATACAGTAATCAGCCCCAGCATTTT. This encodes CASSSIYSNQPQHF. The V and J genes are TRBV19 and TRBJ1-5; D not resolved. CDR1 LNHDA and CDR2 SQIVND come from the germline V gene (reference sequence). The CDR3 runs 14 residues. With 4 bases removed from V and 4 bases from J, the gap between germline ends came to 11 bases.

In its sample, this clonotype was seen many times. The CDR3 protein is CSGASREQFF. CDR3 nucleotide sequence: TGCAGTGGTGCTTCCCGGGAGCAGTTCTTC. The V call is TRBV20-1, the J call TRBJ2-1; D remains ambiguous. V gave up 7 bases and J gave up 10 bases, with 11 bases separating them. This CDR3 contains 10 residues. Germline CDR1 DFQATT, CDR2 SNEGSKA (reference sequence).

In its sample, this clonotype was seen many times. The rearrangement joins TRBV2 to TRBJ2-7; 8 nucleotides match TRBD2. The CDR3 extends over 11 amino acids. The V gene's germline CDR1 is SNHLY and CDR2 FYNNEI. Unmatched junction bases numbered 3, after V lost 3 bases and J lost 11 bases. CDR3 sequence (DNA): TGTGCCAGCAGTGAGTCGACTAGCGAGTACTTC. Amino acid sequence: CASSESTSEYF.

The rearrangement uses TRBV7-2 and TRBJ2-4; 9 bases map to TRBD2. The CDR3 runs 16 residues. The V gene's germline CDR1 is SGHTA and CDR2 FQGNSA. V dropped 7 bases and J dropped 8; count of bases not matched to a gene: 15. The DNA for the CDR3 is TGTGCCAGCACCTGGTGGGCTAGCGGGGAAGGGGACATTCAGTACTTC. This encodes CASTWWASGEGDIQYF.

The chain joins TRBV5-4 to TRBJ1-2; D is uncertain. The CDR3 has 13 residues. Germline CDR1 is SGHNT and CDR2 is YYREEE (reference sequence). V dropped 2 bases and J dropped 2 bases, with 7 bases sitting between them. In nucleotides, the CDR3 is TGTGCCAGCAGCTTTGGAGAAAACTATGGCTACACCTTC. It translates to CASSFGENYGYTF.

The V gene is TRBV11-2, the J gene TRBJ2-2, with D unclear. Germline values: CDR1 SGHAT, CDR2 FQNNGV. V was shortened by 1 base and J by 0 bases, with 6 bases between the two germline ends. The CDR3 has 15 amino acids. In nucleotides, the CDR3 is TGTGCCAGCAGCTTAGGGTTTTCGAACACCGGGGAGCTGTTTTTT. It specifies CASSLGFSNTGELFF.

The rearrangement uses TRBV30 and TRBJ1-4; D uncertain. V was clipped by 0 bases and J by 7 bases, with 3 bases between them. The CDR3 loop spans 11 amino acids. CDR1 is GTSNPN, CDR2 SVGIG, per germline (reference sequence). The CDR3 protein is CAWSVREKLFF. CDR3 bases: TGTGCCTGGAGTGTTCGTGAAAAACTGTTTTTT. Full variable domain (remainder filled in from reference TRBV30 and TRBJ1-4): SQTIHQWPATLVQPVGSPLSLECTVEGTSNPNLYWYRQAAGRGLQLLFYSVGIGQISSEVPQNLSASRPQDRQFILSSKKLLLSDSGFYLCAWSVREKLFFGSGTQLSVL.

This chain uses TRBV28 with TRBJ2-7; D remains ambiguous. V was cut by 6 bases and J by 5 bases, with 11 bases left in between. Looked up from germline, CDR1 is MDHEN and CDR2 is SYDVKM. The CDR3 extends over 12 amino acids. CDR3 nucleotides: TGTGCCAGCAGCGCTCTGGTCCACGAGCAGTACTTC. Translation: CASSALVHEQYF.

This clonotype was observed a few times. CDR3 nucleotides: TGTGCCAGCAGCCGTCAAAACGGTTCACCCCTCCACTTT. Its protein is CASSRQNGSPLHF. This chain uses TRBV12-3 or TRBV12-4 with TRBJ1-6, with D unresolved. V was shortened by 6 bases and J by 9 bases, with 12 bases between the two germline ends. The CDR3 extends over 13 amino acids.

The rearrangement links TRBV11-2 to TRBJ1-2, with D maybe TRBD1 (5 bases). The ends were cut back, 5 bases at V and 5 bases at J, with 9 bases in the middle. The germline CDR1 and CDR2 sequences are SGHAT and FQNNGV. CDR3 length: 12 residues. CDR3 loop: CASSVGLYGYTF. CDR3 DNA sequence: TGTGCCAGCAGCGTGGGACTGTATGGCTACACCTTC.